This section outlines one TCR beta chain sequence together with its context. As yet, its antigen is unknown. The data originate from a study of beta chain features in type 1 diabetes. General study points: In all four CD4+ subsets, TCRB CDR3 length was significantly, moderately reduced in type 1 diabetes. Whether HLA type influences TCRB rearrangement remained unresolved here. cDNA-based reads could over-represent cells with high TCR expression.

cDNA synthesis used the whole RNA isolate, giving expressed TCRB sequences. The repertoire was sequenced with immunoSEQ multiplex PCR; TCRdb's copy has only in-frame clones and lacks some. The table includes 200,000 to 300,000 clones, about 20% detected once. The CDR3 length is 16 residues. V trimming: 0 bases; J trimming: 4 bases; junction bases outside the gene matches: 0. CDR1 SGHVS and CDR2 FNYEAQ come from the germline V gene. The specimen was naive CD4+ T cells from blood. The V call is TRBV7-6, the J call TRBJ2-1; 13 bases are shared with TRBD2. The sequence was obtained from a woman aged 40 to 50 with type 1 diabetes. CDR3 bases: TGTGCCAGCAGCTTAGCGACTAGCGGGGGGTACAATGAGCAGTTCTTC. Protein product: CASSLATSGGYNEQFF.